This record covers a single T cell receptor beta chain. One junction end does not reproduce the germline sequence, and a read error may be involved. The sample originates from a study of T cell changes during pregnancy in multiple sclerosis. The method was immunoSEQ multiplex PCR; TCRdb's version includes in-frame clones alone and lacks a portion of them. Of 100,000 or so clones listed, 91% are singletons. Source: peripheral blood, taken after pregnancy. This TCR was recovered from a female donor with multiple sclerosis, enrolled in a pregnancy study.

CDR3 sequence: CASSLAGRRETQYF. For the CDR3, the DNA is TGTGCTAGCAGCTTAGCGGGGAGGAGGGAGACCCAGTACTTC. This sequence joins TRBV7-7 and TRBJ2-5; TRBD2 matches at 8 bases. Per germline, CDR1 SSHAT and CDR2 FNYEAQ (reference sequence). The CDR3 has 14 residues.